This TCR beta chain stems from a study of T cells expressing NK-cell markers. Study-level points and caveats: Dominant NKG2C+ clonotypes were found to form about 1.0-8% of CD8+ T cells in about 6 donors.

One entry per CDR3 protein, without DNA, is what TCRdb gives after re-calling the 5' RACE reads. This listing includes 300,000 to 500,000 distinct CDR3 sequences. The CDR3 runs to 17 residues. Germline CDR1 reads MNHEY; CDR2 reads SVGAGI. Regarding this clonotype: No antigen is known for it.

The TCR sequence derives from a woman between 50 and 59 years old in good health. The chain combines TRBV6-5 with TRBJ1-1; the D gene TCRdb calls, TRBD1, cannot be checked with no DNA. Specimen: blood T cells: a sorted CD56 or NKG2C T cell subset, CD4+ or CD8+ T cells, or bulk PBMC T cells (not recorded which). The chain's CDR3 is CASSYAIPGGINTEAFF.